These 3 T cell receptor beta chains came from one sample sequenced in a study of beta chain features in type 1 diabetes. Expressed TCRB transcripts were sequenced, since all the RNA that had been isolated was reverse transcribed. Repertoires were generated with immunoSEQ multiplex PCR, while TCRdb's copy carries only in-frame clones and drops some. The sample includes about 620,000 clones, roughly 16% of them seen just once. Sequencing used naive CD4+ T cells from blood. These receptors all stem from a young man in good health.

This clone has at least ten counts. This CDR3 reads CAISPTRSGEQYF. The DNA of the CDR3 is TGTGCCATCAGTCCGACTAGGTCCGGCGAGCAGTACTTC. The chain joins TRBV10-3 to TRBJ2-7; the D gene is possibly TRBD2 (6 bases). The CDR3 runs to 13 residues. The germline V gene encodes CDR1 ENHRY and CDR2 SYGVKD. Trimming left V 5 bases short and J 6 bases short, with 14 bases between.

Comments on this clone: The same CDR3 arises from other DNA sequences in this sample as well. V gene TRBV5-1 combines with J gene TRBJ2-2, with D unclear. The CDR3 contains 14 residues. V lost 0 bases to trimming and J lost 1 base, with 4 bases between them. CDR1 is SGHRS and CDR2 is YFSETQ in the germline V gene. As DNA, the CDR3 is TGCGCCAGCAGCTTGGCAGGGAACACCGGGGAGCTGTTTTTT. Protein sequence: CASSLAGNTGELFF.

This clone was counted only a few times. The chain employs TRBV4-2 and TRBJ2-7, with D unresolved. The CDR3 contains 12 residues. Deletions cut 0 bases from V and 3 bases from J, with 3 bases between. The V gene's germline CDR1 is LGHNA and CDR2 YNFKEQ. For the CDR3, the DNA is TGTGCCAGCAGCCAAGAACGCTACGAGCAGTACTTC. It codes for CASSQERYEQYF.